A single sample is the source of the 30 T cell receptor beta chains below, sequenced in a study of CD8 T cells in ankylosing spondylitis (dated by TCRdb to 2016 to 2017). Paper-wide results and their limitations: A TCR beta motif made up of several highly homologous amino acid variants appeared to be characteristic of blood from ankylosing spondylitis patients.

For these TCRs, the target antigens are not known. Library prep was done by 5' RACE. TCRdb records Illumina HiSeq 2500 as the sequencer. The public reads were reprocessed in TCRdb via fastp at Q25 and MiXCR, keeping in-frame beta chains. Every entry covers one CDR3 protein and lists the most common genes and DNA from its rows. The table for this sample lists fewer than 550,000 distinct CDR3 sequences; about 5.7% of them were counted only once. The ten largest clones capture under 4.5% of the sample. The sample comprised blood, either unsorted or a sorted T cell fraction (not recorded which). The receptors derive from a male donor with ankylosing spondylitis.

Many counts were recorded for this clonotype. V gene TRBV7-9 combines with J gene TRBJ2-1; 8 positions agree with TRBD2. CDR3 length equals 12 residues. Germline CDR1 SEHNR, CDR2 FQNEAQ (reference sequence). Trimming removed 5 bases from V and 6 bases from J; junction bases left unmatched: 0. CDR3 protein: CASSTSGNEQFF. CDR3 sequence (DNA): TGTGCCAGCAGCACTAGCGGCAATGAGCAGTTCTTC. Full variable domain (outside the CDR3, taken from reference TRBV7-9 and TRBJ2-1): DTGVSQNPRHKITKRGQNVTFRCDPISEHNRLYWYRQTLGQGPEFLTYFQNEAQLEKSRLLSDRFSAERPKGSFSTLEIQRTEQGDSAMYLCASSTSGNEQFFGPGTRLTVL.

This clonotype was counted ten times or more. The CDR3 DNA follows: TGCAGTGCTCCTGCGAGGACTAGGTCCTACGAGCAGTACTTC. This sequence encodes CSAPARTRSYEQYF. The chain links TRBV20-1 to TRBJ2-7; 7 bases fit TRBD2. This CDR3 is built from 14 residues. V lost 5 bases to trimming and J lost 1 base; unmatched junction nucleotides: 8. Germline values: CDR1 DFQATT, CDR2 SNEGSKA (reference sequence).

This clonotype has a count of ten or more. The J gene is TRBJ2-3, the V gene TRBV27; TRBD2 aligns across 7 bases. In germline, CDR1 is MNHEY, CDR2 SMNVEV (reference sequence). The CDR3 is made up of 16 amino acids. The V and J ends lost 8 bases and 2 bases, in that order; junction bases with no gene match: 13. CDR3 bases: TGTGCCAGCTCACTTTTATCTAGCGGTCTCACAGATACGCAGTATTTT. This gives the protein CASSLLSSGLTDTQYF.

This clonotype was detected many times. This chain connects TRBV10-2 to TRBJ2-7; possibly TRBD2 for D (6 bases). Trimming removed 6 bases at V and 6 bases at J, with 18 bases between. This CDR3 comprises 14 residues. Germline V gives CDR1 WSHSY, CDR2 SAAADI. The CDR3 sequence: CASRNVPTGSEQYF. DNA for the CDR3: TGCGCCAGCAGGAACGTCCCCACCGGGAGCGAGCAGTACTTC.

This clonotype was seen ten or more times. The chain links TRBV28 to TRBJ2-5; D is perhaps TRBD2 (5 bases). Germline values: CDR1 MDHEN, CDR2 SYDVKM. With 7 bases removed from V and 5 bases from J, the gap between germline ends came to 14 bases. The CDR3 is made up of 13 amino acids. CDR3 sequence (DNA): TGTGCCAGCAAGAGGGCCTTTAGGGAGACCCAGTACTTC. Translating it yields CASKRAFRETQYF.

Ten or more counts support this clonotype. The DNA for the CDR3 is TGTGCCAGCAGCCCTAGCAGCGGGGGGTACCAAGAGACCCAGTACTTC. Its protein product is CASSPSSGGYQETQYF. V usage is TRBV9 and J usage is TRBJ2-5, with 9 bases aligning to TRBD2. The CDR3 has 16 residues. Germline V gene data show CDR1 as SGDLS and CDR2 as YYNGEE. Unmatched junction bases numbered 7, after V lost 4 bases and J lost 0 bases.

The sample holds many counts of this clonotype. The chain is built from TRBV7-9 and TRBJ1-4; 7 bases fit TRBD1. Germline V gene data show CDR1 as SEHNR and CDR2 as FQNEAQ (reference sequence). This CDR3 has 16 residues. Trimming at V came to 0 bases and at J to 7 bases, leaving 8 bases not matched to a gene. CDR3 sequence reads: CASSLAWGQGGEKLFF. CDR3 DNA sequence: TGTGCCAGCAGCTTAGCATGGGGCCAGGGGGGTGAAAAACTGTTTTTT.

This clonotype was seen at least ten times. This chain uses TRBV29-1 with TRBJ2-1, with 10 bases identical to TRBD2. V was clipped by 4 bases and J by 2 bases; unmatched bases: 2. Germline V CDR1 and CDR2: SQVTM, ANQGSEA. This CDR3 is built from 14 residues. CDR3 amino acids: CSVATSGAYNEQFF. In DNA form, the CDR3 reads TGCAGCGTTGCCACTAGCGGGGCCTACAATGAGCAGTTCTTC.

The rearrangement joins TRBV7-9 to TRBJ2-2; 8 nucleotides align to TRBD1. Germline V gene lookup returns CDR1 SEHNR and CDR2 FQNEAQ (reference sequence). Unmatched junction bases numbered 7, after V lost 5 bases and J lost 5 bases. There are 15 residues in the CDR3. In DNA form, the CDR3 reads TGTGCCAGCAGCCCGGACAGGGCCTTGACCGGGGAGCTGTTTTTT. Translated: CASSPDRALTGELFF.

Ten or more counts support this clonotype. The chain recombines TRBV27 with TRBJ2-1; 11 nucleotides line up with TRBD2. CDR1 MNHEY and CDR2 SMNVEV come from the germline V gene (reference sequence). This CDR3 comprises 18 residues. Unmatched junction bases numbered 11, after V lost 3 bases and J lost 4 bases. In DNA, the CDR3 is TGTGCCAGCAGTTTGACTAGCGGGGACCACATCCGGTACAATGAGCAGTTCTTC. It is translated as CASSLTSGDHIRYNEQFF.

This clonotype has a count of ten or more. V is TRBV10-3 and J is TRBJ2-3, with a weak D call TRBD2 (6 bases). The CDR3 has 14 residues. The germline V gene encodes CDR1 ENHRY and CDR2 SYGVKD. V lost 10 bases, J lost 0 bases, and 14 bases lay in between. CDR3 loop: CATGGRLSTDTQYF. The CDR3 bases are TGTGCCACCGGAGGGCGGCTAAGCACAGATACGCAGTATTTT.

This clonotype has a count of ten or more. The chain links TRBV6-5 to TRBJ1-1; TRBD1 is a possible D gene (5 bases). V lost 4 bases and J lost 6, with 15 bases in between. CDR3 length: 14 amino acids. Germline V CDR1 and CDR2: MNHEY, SVGAGI. As DNA, the CDR3 is TGTGCCAGCAGTTCACAGGTTATGGCGTCTGAAGCTTTCTTT. This sequence encodes CASSSQVMASEAFF.

This clonotype has a count of ten or more. The gene calls are TRBV4-3 and TRBJ2-1; perhaps TRBD2 as D (5 bases). In germline, CDR1 is LGHNA, CDR2 YSLEER. V was trimmed by 4 bases and J by 9 bases, leaving 7 bases between them. The CDR3 has 11 residues. The chain's CDR3 is CASSRESEQFF. The CDR3 DNA reads TGCGCCAGCAGCCGGGAGAGTGAGCAGTTCTTC.

Only a few counts were recorded for this clonotype. This rearrangement joins TRBV7-9 to TRBJ1-1; D is unclear. In germline, CDR1 is SEHNR, CDR2 FQNEAQ (reference sequence). The V end lost 0 bases, the J end lost 0 bases, and 8 bases lay between the germline ends. The CDR3 extends over 15 amino acids. CDR3 sequence: CASSLARNLNTEAFF. In nucleotides, the CDR3 is TGTGCCAGCAGCTTAGCGCGGAATTTGAACACTGAAGCTTTCTTT.

This clonotype was detected many times. This chain connects TRBV6-2 or TRBV6-3 to TRBJ1-5; 12 bases align to TRBD1. This CDR3 comprises 16 residues. Losses at the gene ends were 6 bases for V and 6 bases for J; bases not matched to a gene: 9. The germline V gene encodes CDR1 MNHEY and CDR2 SVGEGT. For the CDR3, the DNA is TGTGCCAGCAGCCCACCGGGACAGGGGGCATCTCAGCCCCAGCATTTT. It yields the protein CASSPPGQGASQPQHF.

This clonotype was picked up a small number of times. V gene TRBV5-3 combines with J gene TRBJ2-2, with a weak D call TRBD2 (7 bases). TRBV5-3 counts as an open reading frame of uncertain function. The CDR3 runs to 15 residues. V lost 2 bases and J 5 bases, leaving 13 bases between the germline ends. Written as DNA, the CDR3 is TGTGCCAGAAGCTTTATGGGGGGGCAGACCGGGGAGCTGTTTTTT. It is translated as CARSFMGGQTGELFF.

This chain connects TRBV4-1 to TRBJ1-6; D gene uncertain. From germline, CDR1 is MGHRA and CDR2 YSYEKL. Trimming left V 4 bases short and J 6 bases short, with 10 bases between. This CDR3 is built from 14 residues. As DNA, the CDR3 is TGCGCCAGCAGCCCCACGGGAAGTAATTCACCCCTCCACTTT. It is translated as CASSPTGSNSPLHF.

This clonotype was detected many times. The rearrangement joins TRBV24-1 to TRBJ2-1; D may be TRBD1 (7 bases). Looked up from germline, CDR1 is KGHDR and CDR2 is SFDVKD. The CDR3 runs to 19 residues. The V end was cut by 1 base, the J end by 1 base, with 19 bases between. The CDR3 loop reads CATSDLGGGASGSYNEQFF. The CDR3 bases are TGTGCCACCAGTGATTTAGGAGGGGGCGCGTCGGGGTCCTACAATGAGCAGTTCTTC.

At least ten counts were recorded for this clonotype. This chain connects TRBV7-2 to TRBJ1-1; 8 nucleotides line up with TRBD1. CDR1 SGHTA and CDR2 FQGNSA come from the germline V gene. V was clipped by 5 bases and J by 7 bases; unmatched bases: 12. This CDR3 is 15 amino acids long. The CDR3 DNA follows: TGTGCCAGCAGCCCGGGGACAGGCCAATTATTTGAAGCTTTCTTT. Protein: CASSPGTGQLFEAFF.

This clonotype was detected many times. The V call is TRBV29-1, the J call TRBJ1-2; no reliable D call. Per germline, CDR1 SQVTM and CDR2 ANQGSEA. This CDR3 has 10 residues. V was shortened by 1 base and J by 7 bases, with 4 bases between the two germline ends. The CDR3 bases are TGCAGCGTTGAAGGGATTGGCTACACCTTC. Its protein is CSVEGIGYTF.

This clonotype was counted at least ten times. The chain couples TRBV27 to TRBJ2-1; 8 bases line up with TRBD1. Germline values: CDR1 MNHEY, CDR2 SMNVEV (reference sequence). The CDR3 runs 15 residues. After removal of 3 bases from V and 0 bases from J, the junction contained 1 base not matched to a gene. The DNA for the CDR3 is TGTGCCAGCAGTTTCGGACAGGGCTCCTACAATGAGCAGTTCTTC. It yields the protein CASSFGQGSYNEQFF.

V is TRBV14 and J is TRBJ2-5; 9 bases are shared with TRBD2. CDR1 is SGHDN, CDR2 FVKESK, per germline. This CDR3 has 16 amino acids. The trim removed 3 bases at V and 5 bases at J, leaving 10 bases unmatched. The CDR3 nucleotides are TGTGCCAGCAGCCAGCTAGCGGGGACAATTCGTGAGACCCAGTACTTC. It yields the protein CASSQLAGTIRETQYF.

This clonotype was counted many times. The gene calls are TRBV29-1 and TRBJ2-2, with D uncertain. Germline CDR1 is SQVTM and CDR2 is ANQGSEA. The V end lost 4 bases, the J end lost 0 bases, and 9 bases lay between the germline ends. CDR3 length: 14 amino acids. The CDR3 DNA reads as TGCAGCGTTGTTAGTGTCGCGAACACCGGGGAGCTGTTTTTT. Translating it yields CSVVSVANTGELFF.

The sample holds many counts of this clonotype. This chain connects TRBV29-1 to TRBJ1-1; 7 nucleotides line up with TRBD1. Losses at the gene ends were 6 bases for V and 5 bases for J; bases not matched to a gene: 6. The CDR3 loop spans 12 amino acids. Germline assignment: CDR1 SQVTM and CDR2 ANQGSEA. CDR3 bases: TGCAGCGTCTCCAGGGGGATAACTGAAGCTTTCTTT. Protein sequence: CSVSRGITEAFF.

This clonotype was counted at least ten times. V usage is TRBV10-2 and J usage is TRBJ1-3; D gene uncertain. The CDR3 totals 14 residues. Trimming removed 8 bases at V and 0 bases at J, with 11 bases between. From germline, CDR1 is WSHSY and CDR2 SAAADI. CDR3 amino acids: CASGEGFSGNTIYF. In DNA form, the CDR3 reads TGCGCCAGCGGGGAGGGCTTCTCTGGAAACACCATATATTTT.

The chain couples TRBV20-1 to TRBJ1-1; 10 bases are shared with TRBD1. This CDR3 comprises 15 residues. The germline CDR1 and CDR2 sequences are DFQATT and SNEGSKA (reference sequence). V shed 6 bases, J shed 3 bases, and the junction held 10 bases outside the gene matches. The chain's CDR3 is CSATDPGQGDTEAFF. DNA of the CDR3: TGCAGTGCCACTGATCCCGGACAGGGGGACACTGAAGCTTTCTTT.

This clonotype was counted ten times or more. The genes are TRBV7-8 and TRBJ2-1; TRBD2 agrees at 8 bases. The CDR3 totals 15 residues. CDR1 and CDR2 (germline): SGHVS, FQNEAQ. J was trimmed by 4 bases and V by 5 bases; bases with no gene match: 7. CDR3 amino acids: CASSPPGTSYNEQFF. CDR3 nucleotide sequence: TGTGCCAGCAGCCCCCCCGGGACTAGTTACAATGAGCAGTTCTTC.

This clonotype came up a few times. DNA of the CDR3: TGTGCCAGCACCCTCAGGGGCTCCTACAATGAGCAGTTCTTC. It encodes CASTLRGSYNEQFF. The chain links TRBV6-2 or TRBV6-3 to TRBJ2-1; TRBD1 is a possible D gene (6 bases). The CDR3 spans 14 residues. Looked up from germline, CDR1 is MNHEY and CDR2 is SVGEGT. Trimming removed 7 bases at V and 0 bases at J, with 10 bases between.

This clonotype appeared many times. V gene TRBV10-3 combines with J gene TRBJ2-1, with D perhaps matching TRBD1 (5 bases). V lost 4 bases, J lost 5 bases, and 12 bases lay in between. Germline values: CDR1 ENHRY, CDR2 SYGVKD. The CDR3 has 14 residues. The CDR3 coding sequence is TGTGCCATCAGTGGGAGTGGGGCGGACAATGAGCAGTTCTTC. It yields the protein CAISGSGADNEQFF.

This clonotype was observed at least ten times. The J gene is TRBJ2-7, the V gene TRBV5-1; 7 nucleotides align to TRBD2. The CDR3 length is 14 residues. Per the germline V gene, CDR1 is SGHRS and CDR2 is YFSETQ. The V segment lost 1 base and the J segment 4 bases; nucleotides outside the gene matches: 5. The CDR3 nucleotides read TGCGCCAGCAGCTTGAGGACGGGGGGTTACGAGCAGTACTTC. Translating gives CASSLRTGGYEQYF.